This T cell receptor (beta chain) was profiled in a study of T cell repertoires in cytomegalovirus infection. A single record per CDR3 protein comes from TCRdb applying MiXCR to the reads. The table lists 84,000 or so distinct CDR3 sequences, approximately 43% of them singletons. Germline V lookup: CDR1 SGHTA, CDR2 FQGTGA. The CDR3 is made up of 13 amino acids. V trimming: 9 bases; J trimming: 5 bases; junction bases outside the gene matches: 5. For this clonotype: The antigen remains unidentified.

Sequences were derived from CD8+ T cells from cultured PBMCs, sampled from culture after CMV antigen stimulation. The J gene is TRBJ2-1, the V gene TRBV7-3, with 9 bases matching TRBD1. This sequence originates from a human donor in good health (CMV status not recorded). Some clones in this sample may be carry-over from other donors' samples. CDR3: CASRRDRDNEQFF. The CDR3 region has the DNA TGTGCCAGTAGGAGGGACAGGGACAATGAGCAGTTCTTC.